Below, 13 T cell receptor beta chains from the same sample are listed, as sequenced in a study of cytotoxic CD8 clonotypes in ibrutinib-treated CLL. The repertoire was sequenced with immunoSEQ multiplex PCR; TCRdb's copy has only in-frame clones and lacks some. The table shows 97,000 or so clones, with approximately 78% occurring only once. The sequencing used PBMCs, collected after 12 months of ibrutinib treatment. All receptors derive from a human donor with chronic lymphocytic leukemia.

The chain carries TRBV5-6 and TRBJ2-1; D not resolved. The CDR3 covers 12 residues. Per germline, CDR1 SGHDT and CDR2 YYEEEE. V lost 7 bases to trimming and J lost 1 base, with 6 bases between them. This CDR3 reads CASFRSYNEQFF. CDR3 in DNA: TGTGCCAGCTTTCGGTCCTACAATGAGCAGTTCTTC.

This chain's CDR3 is CASSRGTSGTGELFF. The DNA for the CDR3 is TGTGCCAGCAGCCGTGGGACTAGCGGAACCGGGGAGCTGTTTTTT. The chain employs TRBV5-4 and TRBJ2-2, with 11 bases matching TRBD2. The germline CDR1 and CDR2 sequences are SGHNT and YYREEE (reference sequence). The CDR3 spans 15 residues. Unmatched junction bases numbered 4, after V lost 4 bases and J lost 5 bases.

The J gene is TRBJ2-3, the V gene TRBV27; D is tentatively TRBD1 or TRBD2 (5 bases each). Trimming took off 3 bases at V and 0 bases at J, with 10 bases between the two ends. The germline V gene has CDR1 MNHEY and CDR2 SMNVEV (reference sequence). This CDR3 is built from 15 residues. DNA for the CDR3: TGTGCCAGCAGTTTGAGGGGACCGAGCACAGATACGCAGTATTTT. Translation gives CASSLRGPSTDTQYF.

This clone was recorded only once. The chain is built from TRBV2 and TRBJ1-1, with 10 nucleotides matching TRBD1. Germline loops: CDR1 SNHLY, CDR2 FYNNEI. Unmatched junction bases numbered 8, after V lost 6 bases and J lost 1 base. The CDR3 loop spans 16 amino acids. The CDR3 DNA reads as TGTGCCAGCAGCTTGACAGGGGGCGCCGGGAACACTGAAGCTTTCTTT. Residues: CASSLTGGAGNTEAFF.

This clone has ten or more counts. The rearrangement joins TRBV19 to TRBJ2-5; tentative D call: TRBD2 (7 bases). Germline assignment: CDR1 LNHDA and CDR2 SQIVND (reference sequence). The CDR3 covers 14 residues. Trimming cost V 6 bases and J 5 bases, with 16 bases left between them. CDR3 residues: CASRTPGGEETQYF. For the CDR3, the DNA is TGTGCCAGTAGGACTCCGGGGGGCGAGGAGACCCAGTACTTC.

The chain combines TRBV5-4 with TRBJ2-5; 7 nucleotides match TRBD1. The CDR3 is 14 amino acids. Germline loops: CDR1 SGHNT, CDR2 YYREEE (reference sequence). The trim removed 4 bases at V and 1 base at J, leaving 4 bases unmatched. The CDR3 region has the DNA TGTGCCAGCAGCCAGAGACAGGGCCAAGAGACCCAGTACTTC. Protein product: CASSQRQGQETQYF.

The gene calls are TRBV2 and TRBJ1-1, with unresolved D. V lost 6 bases and J 1 base, leaving 12 bases between the germline ends. The CDR3 runs to 14 residues. Germline loops: CDR1 SNHLY, CDR2 FYNNEI. CDR3 region: CASSGVTPNTEAFF. CDR3 bases: TGTGCCAGCAGCGGCGTAACTCCGAACACTGAAGCTTTCTTT.

The chain uses TRBV7-3 and TRBJ2-7, with TRBD2 matching over 11 bases. The CDR3 totals 15 residues. Germline values: CDR1 SGHTA, CDR2 FQGTGA. V gave up 5 bases and J gave up 4 bases; unmatched junction bases: 7. The CDR3 DNA is TGTGCCAGCAGCCCCTCCGGACTAGCGGGTTACGAGCAGTACTTC. As protein: CASSPSGLAGYEQYF. Full variable domain (missing parts from reference TRBV7-3 and TRBJ2-7): GAGVSQTPSNKVTEKGKYVELRCDPISGHTALYWYRQSLGQGPEFLIYFQGTGAADDSGLPNDRFFAVRPEGSVSTLKIQRTERGDSAVYLCASSPSGLAGYEQYFGPGTRLTVT.

The chain uses TRBV28 and TRBJ1-2; 7 bases line up with TRBD1. The CDR3 totals 15 residues. Germline V gene sequence: CDR1 MDHEN, CDR2 SYDVKM. Unmatched junction bases numbered 12, after V lost 3 bases and J lost 8 bases. The CDR3 DNA follows: TGTGCCAGCAGTTTCCCCGTACAGGGGAGTAACGGCTACACCTTC. It translates to CASSFPVQGSNGYTF.

This clone has just a few counts. The identical CDR3 is also encoded by other nucleotide sequences in the sample. V gene TRBV7-2 combines with J gene TRBJ1-6; D possibly corresponds to TRBD1 (5 bases). This CDR3 comprises 15 residues. V lost 0 bases, J lost 7 bases, and 10 bases lay in between. The germline V gene has CDR1 SGHTA and CDR2 FQGNSA. CDR3 nucleotide sequence: TGTGCCAGCAGCTTAGCCCCGCAGGGAAATTCACCCCTCCACTTT. Translated, it gives CASSLAPQGNSPLHF.

The chain recombines TRBV5-1 with TRBJ2-3; unclear D gene. The germline V gene has CDR1 SGHRS and CDR2 YFSETQ. Trimming pared 5 bases from V and 2 bases from J, leaving 6 bases between. The CDR3 has 12 residues. Written as DNA, the CDR3 is TGCGCCAGCAGTACCGACACAGATACGCAGTATTTT. Its protein product is CASSTDTDTQYF.

Here the CDR3 reads CASSLGQGEKLFF. For the CDR3, the DNA is TGTGCCAGCAGCTTGGGGCAGGGTGAAAAACTGTTTTTT. The chain has TRBV7-9 and TRBJ1-4; tentatively, D is TRBD1 (5 bases). This CDR3 has 13 amino acids. V was shortened by 3 bases and J by 7 bases, with 9 bases between the two germline ends. The germline V gene has CDR1 SEHNR and CDR2 FQNEAQ (reference sequence). The full variable domain, rest sourced from reference TRBV7-9 and TRBJ1-4, is DTGVSQNPRHKITKRGQNVTFRCDPISEHNRLYWYRQTLGQGPEFLTYFQNEAQLEKSRLLSDRFSAERPKGSFSTLEIQRTEQGDSAMYLCASSLGQGEKLFFGSGTQLSVL.

The rearrangement links TRBV5-8 to TRBJ2-7, with unresolved D. CDR1 is SGHTS and CDR2 is YDEGEE in the germline V gene. The CDR3 spans 13 residues. V lost 0 bases to trimming and J lost 6 bases, with 10 bases between them. The CDR3 DNA sequence: TGTGCCAGCAGCTTGGTTGCGGTTGCCGAGCAGTACTTC. Translation: CASSLVAVAEQYF.